This T cell receptor (beta chain) appears in the sequencing data of a study of blood T cell repertoires in COVID-19. Overall study: Material from acute and convalescent COVID-19 was sourced from the United States, Italy and Spain.

Measured with immunoSEQ multiplex PCR; TCRdb has only the in-frame clones, and not every one. This sample has some 90,000 clones, with roughly 90% found just once. Concerning this clone: The junction departs from the called germline gene at one end, perhaps through a read error.

Looked up from germline, CDR1 is SGHTA and CDR2 is FQGNSA. This CDR3 has 12 amino acids. V is TRBV7-2 and J is TRBJ1-1; 7 nucleotides line up with TRBD1. The sequencing sample was made of peripheral blood. The origin of this receptor is a woman of 80 years or more with active or convalescent COVID-19. CDR3 loop: CASSLRGREGFF. CDR3 coding DNA: TGTGCCAGCAGCTTAAGGGGGCGGGAAGGTTTCTTT. The variable domain in full, with the rest retrieved from reference TRBV7-2 and TRBJ1-1, is GAGVSQSPSNKVTEKGKDVELRCDPISGHTALYWYRQSLGQGLEFLIYFQGNSAPDKSGLPSDRFSAERTGGSVSTLTIQRTQQEDSAVYLCASSLRGREGFFGQGTRLTVV.